The 27 T cell receptor beta chains below were found in one sample sequenced in a study of cytomegalovirus exposure and HLA in healthy donors. PCR was performed using 60 Vbeta and 13 Jbeta primers. TCRdb's table, derived via immunoSEQ multiplex PCR, lists solely in-frame clones and lacks some. The table shows nearly 110,000 clones, with about 64% occurring only once. The sequenced sample consisted of PBMCs. The receptor set was obtained from a female donor in good health and CMV-seronegative.

The V gene is TRBV19, the J gene TRBJ1-2; 12 bases line up with TRBD1. The J segment lost 7 bases and the V segment lost 7 bases, leaving 13 bases of the junction unmatched. The CDR3 loop spans 16 amino acids. Germline V gene sequence: CDR1 LNHDA, CDR2 SQIVND (reference sequence). CDR3 coding DNA: TGTGCCAGTATGGTCCCCCGGGACAGGGGGCGAGGTGGCTACACCTTC. Translation gives CASMVPRDRGRGGYTF.

The chain links TRBV5-4 to TRBJ2-7; no definite D call. The CDR3 runs 16 residues. Germline values: CDR1 SGHNT, CDR2 YYREEE (reference sequence). With 3 bases removed from V and 2 bases from J, the gap between germline ends came to 18 bases. The CDR3 DNA sequence: TGTGCCAGCAGCTCTCCGGGTAGTCTGGTCCCCTACGAGCAGTACTTC. This gives the protein CASSSPGSLVPYEQYF.

The chain joins TRBV19 to TRBJ2-5; 7 bases fit TRBD1. V shed 1 base, J shed 5 bases, and the junction held 7 bases outside the gene matches. Germline CDR1 LNHDA, CDR2 SQIVND (reference sequence). CDR3 length: 15 amino acids. The CDR3 reads CASSIGAGGLETQYF. CDR3 coding DNA: TGTGCCAGTAGTATAGGGGCAGGGGGTTTGGAGACCCAGTACTTC.

The chain is built from TRBV28 and TRBJ2-7; 9 bases agree with TRBD2. J was trimmed by 7 bases and V by 0 bases; bases with no gene match: 4. Germline V CDR1 and CDR2: MDHEN, SYDVKM. The CDR3 is 14 residues long. This chain's CDR3 is CASSLWLAGVEQYF. The CDR3 DNA sequence: TGTGCCAGCAGTTTATGGTTAGCGGGAGTGGAGCAGTACTTC.

This chain connects TRBV2 to TRBJ2-5; 11 bases agree with TRBD1. Trimming at V came to 8 bases and at J to 5 bases, leaving 7 bases not matched to a gene. CDR3 length: 14 residues. CDR1 is SNHLY and CDR2 is FYNNEI in the germline V gene. The CDR3 DNA reads as TGTGCCAGCGAAGGGGACAGGGGGAAGGAGACCCAGTACTTC. Translating it yields CASEGDRGKETQYF.

This clone was detected only a few times. The rearrangement links TRBV28 to TRBJ2-5; 7 bases match TRBD1. Trimming at V came to 5 bases and at J to 7 bases, leaving 10 bases not matched to a gene. This CDR3 region has 14 residues. CDR1 and CDR2 from the germline V gene are MDHEN and SYDVKM. The CDR3 DNA reads as TGTGCCAGCAGTCCCCCGGGACAGATCGGGACCCAGTACTTC. Protein: CASSPPGQIGTQYF.

There are a few counts of this clone. The rearrangement links TRBV11-2 to TRBJ1-5; 9 positions match TRBD1. With V trimmed by 1 base and J by 2 bases, 6 bases remained unmatched. Per the germline V gene, CDR1 is SGHAT and CDR2 is FQNNGV. CDR3 length: 17 amino acids. This CDR3 is CASSLGEGQGRNQPQHF. For the CDR3, the DNA is TGTGCCAGCAGCTTAGGGGAGGGACAGGGTCGCAATCAGCCCCAGCATTTT.

V and J are TRBV30 and TRBJ2-7, with 8 nucleotides matching TRBD2. J lost 5 bases, V lost 2 bases, and 11 bases had no gene match. CDR1 GTSNPN and CDR2 SVGIG come from the germline V gene (reference sequence). The CDR3 spans 15 residues. The CDR3 DNA is TGTGCCTGGAGTCCAGGGGACGGGAGGGGCAACGAGCAGTACTTC. This gives the protein CAWSPGDGRGNEQYF.

There are a few counts of this clone. The V gene is TRBV7-8, the J gene TRBJ1-1; TRBD1 aligns across 10 bases. Germline loops: CDR1 SGHVS, CDR2 FQNEAQ. V trimming: 4 bases; J trimming: 6 bases; junction bases outside the gene matches: 5. The CDR3 extends over 14 amino acids. Written as DNA, the CDR3 is TGTGCCAGCAGCTGGCGACAGGGGGCAGCTGAAGCTTTCTTT. Its translation: CASSWRQGAAEAFF.

The chain couples TRBV10-3 to TRBJ1-3; a weak D match, TRBD1 (6 bases). Deletions cut 8 bases from V and 1 base from J, with 15 bases between. The germline gives CDR1 ENHRY, CDR2 SYGVKD. CDR3 length: 15 amino acids. The CDR3 spells CAIQDSVPSGNTIYF. The CDR3 coding sequence is TGTGCCATCCAGGACAGCGTTCCTTCTGGAAACACCATATATTTT.

This clone came up a few times. Here the CDR3 DNA reads TGTGCCTGGAGTGCCCGGAATAGGGGCGAGCAGTACTTC. Its translation is CAWSARNRGEQYF. V is TRBV30 and J is TRBJ2-7; TRBD1 is a possible D gene (5 bases). The V and J ends lost 1 base and 6 bases respectively, with 13 bases between them. Germline assignment: CDR1 GTSNPN and CDR2 SVGIG (reference sequence). The CDR3 runs to 13 residues.

The chain recombines TRBV5-1 with TRBJ2-2; D might be TRBD1 (7 bases). Trimming removed 4 bases at V and 6 bases at J, with 16 bases between. Germline V CDR1 and CDR2: SGHRS, YFSETQ. The CDR3 sequence is 15 residues long. CDR3 sequence (DNA): TGCGCCAGCAGCAAGGGGACTCAGGGGGCCGGGGAGCTGTTTTTT. Amino acids: CASSKGTQGAGELFF. The full variable domain, rest sourced from reference TRBV5-1 and TRBJ2-2, is KAGVTQTPRYLIKTRGQQVTLSCSPISGHRSVSWYQQTPGQGLQFLFEYFSETQRNKGNFPGRFSGRQFSNSRSEMNVSTLELGDSALYLCASSKGTQGAGELFFGEGSRLTVL.

This clone has a handful of counts. This rearrangement joins TRBV5-4 to TRBJ2-7, with 12 bases matching TRBD2. The J segment lost 2 bases and the V segment lost 3 bases, leaving 0 bases of the junction unmatched. The CDR3 runs to 14 residues. The germline CDR1 and CDR2 sequences are SGHNT and YYREEE (reference sequence). The CDR3 protein is CASSSSGRAYEQYF. The DNA of the CDR3 is TGTGCCAGCAGCTCTAGCGGGAGGGCCTACGAGCAGTACTTC.

Worth noting for this clone: An end of the junction differs from the germline gene, which may be a read error. The rearrangement uses TRBV7-7 and TRBJ2-7; D may be TRBD2 (6 bases). Germline V gene data show CDR1 as SSHAT and CDR2 as FNYEAQ (reference sequence). This CDR3 spans 13 amino acids. The CDR3 DNA sequence: TGTGCTAGCAGCCCAAGGGCGGGGTACGAGCAGTACTTC. Amino acids: CASSPRAGYEQYF.

This clone was recorded a few times. The rearrangement joins TRBV6-1 to TRBJ1-2; tentatively, D is TRBD1 (5 bases). The germline V and J ends were trimmed by 2 bases and 2 bases, with 18 bases remaining between them. The germline V gene encodes CDR1 MNHNS and CDR2 SASEGT. CDR3 length equals 17 residues. CDR3 region: CASSERRAGRYNYGYTF. CDR3 nucleotide sequence: TGTGCCAGCAGTGAACGTAGGGCAGGGCGGTACAACTATGGCTACACCTTC.

A few counts support this clone. This CDR3 reads CASSIARQGPQPQHF. As DNA, the CDR3 is TGTGCCAGTAGTATCGCCCGACAGGGACCTCAGCCCCAGCATTTT. The rearrangement links TRBV19 to TRBJ1-5; 7 bases are shared with TRBD1. Germline V gene lookup returns CDR1 LNHDA and CDR2 SQIVND (reference sequence). V was pared by 3 bases and J by 6 bases, with 8 bases of the junction left unmatched. The CDR3 spans 15 residues.

The gene calls are TRBV5-5 and TRBJ2-7; 12 bases match TRBD1. CDR1 and CDR2 from the germline V gene are SGHKS and YYEKEE (reference sequence). This CDR3 region has 15 residues. The V gene end was trimmed by 4 bases and the J gene end by 4 bases; junction bases not matched to a gene: 6. The CDR3 nucleotides are TGTGCCAGCAGCCTACCGGGACAGGGGGCTTACGAGCAGTACTTC. Translating gives CASSLPGQGAYEQYF.

This clone has a handful of counts. The chain uses TRBV30 and TRBJ2-3; D is ambiguous. Germline assignment: CDR1 GTSNPN and CDR2 SVGIG (reference sequence). V gave up 4 bases and J gave up 0 bases, with 8 bases separating them. The CDR3 sequence is 13 residues long. CDR3 sequence (DNA): TGTGCCTGGATTAGCCCGAGCACAGATACGCAGTATTTT. Translated: CAWISPSTDTQYF.

V usage is TRBV28 and J usage is TRBJ2-4; 10 nucleotides line up with TRBD2. After removal of 5 bases from V and 6 bases from J, the junction contained 7 bases not matched to a gene. The CDR3 has 15 amino acids. The germline V gene has CDR1 MDHEN and CDR2 SYDVKM. The chain's CDR3 is CASSEIAGGLNIQYF. The CDR3 DNA reads as TGTGCCAGCAGTGAAATAGCGGGAGGTTTAAACATTCAGTACTTC.

The chain uses TRBV10-2 and TRBJ1-2; tentatively, D is TRBD1 (6 bases). CDR3 length: 12 amino acids. Germline CDR1 and CDR2: WSHSY and SAAADI. V lost 3 bases and J lost 10, with 12 bases in between. CDR3 region: CASSDPTGDYTF. The CDR3 DNA follows: TGCGCCAGCAGTGACCCGACAGGTGACTACACCTTC.

This chain links TRBV18 with TRBJ2-7; D remains unclear. The CDR3 spans 14 residues. Germline V gives CDR1 KGHSH, CDR2 LQKENI. The V end was cut by 0 bases, the J end by 3 bases, with 9 bases between. CDR3 nucleotides: TGTGCCAGCTCACCACCGAGTCAGCGCTACGAGCAGTACTTC. It is translated as CASSPPSQRYEQYF.

The J gene is TRBJ2-3, the V gene TRBV2; 8 nucleotides line up with TRBD2. Germline V gene sequence: CDR1 SNHLY, CDR2 FYNNEI. J was trimmed by 4 bases and V by 6 bases; bases with no gene match: 6. The CDR3 totals 14 residues. The chain's CDR3 is CASRDLRGADTQYF. CDR3 DNA sequence: TGTGCCAGCAGAGATTTGCGGGGGGCAGATACGCAGTATTTT.

This sequence joins TRBV2 and TRBJ2-1; D perhaps matches TRBD1 (5 bases). Germline-derived CDR1 and CDR2 are SNHLY and FYNNEI. The CDR3 totals 13 residues. The V end was cut by 2 bases, the J end by 4 bases, with 6 bases between. The CDR3 region has the DNA TGTGCCAGCAGTGAAAGGGGATACAATGAGCAGTTCTTC. Amino acid sequence: CASSERGYNEQFF.

This chain uses TRBV6-1 with TRBJ2-2, with TRBD1 as a possible D gene (6 bases). The CDR3 is 13 residues long. Trimming removed 11 bases from V and 4 bases from J, with 14 bases in between. Germline CDR1 and CDR2: MNHNS and SASEGT. Written as DNA, the CDR3 is TGTGCCCTAGGTCAGGGGCTCACCGGGGAGCTGTTTTTT. This codes for CALGQGLTGELFF.

This rearrangement joins TRBV6-4 to TRBJ2-2; 9 nucleotides agree with TRBD1. Germline CDR1 MRHNA, CDR2 SNTAGT. This CDR3 has 14 residues. V trimming: 6 bases; J trimming: 3 bases; junction bases outside the gene matches: 2. The chain's CDR3 is CASRRQGDTGELFF. DNA of the CDR3: TGTGCCAGCAGAAGACAGGGGGACACCGGGGAGCTGTTTTTT.

This clone appeared a single time. The chain employs TRBV27 and TRBJ2-5; maybe TRBD2 (6 bases). The germline V gene encodes CDR1 MNHEY and CDR2 SMNVEV (reference sequence). This CDR3 spans 14 amino acids. V was cut by 8 bases and J by 4 bases, with 17 bases left in between. CDR3 sequence reads: CASRPLGEVETQYF. For the CDR3, the DNA is TGTGCCAGCCGTCCTTTAGGGGAGGTAGAGACCCAGTACTTC.

This clone has more than one count but fewer than ten. The CDR3 region has the DNA TGTGCCAGCAGCTCGGGACAGGGGGCTCCGTACGAGCAGTACTTC. It encodes CASSSGQGAPYEQYF. V gene TRBV9 combines with J gene TRBJ2-7; 12 bases line up with TRBD1. The CDR3 extends over 15 amino acids. The J segment lost 4 bases and the V segment lost 4 bases, leaving 6 bases of the junction unmatched. Germline CDR1 is SGDLS and CDR2 is YYNGEE.